This TCR beta chain was obtained from a study of long-term antiretroviral therapy in people with HIV (dated by TCRdb to between 2021 and 2024). About the investigation overall: The earliest samples were collected roughly a decade before the 2015 WHO recommendation for immediate ART, at a time when ART was usually postponed until CD4 counts fell. A total of fewer than 200 cryopreserved PBMC samples were contributed to the cohort by 30 adults with confirmed HIV infection, with samples collected serially over a mean of roughly six years (range 1-12). Among the 25 to 35 participants with HIV, ten to eleven were female. No cross-contamination during QIAcube processing was shown when test extractions of a monoclonal T-cell line were performed alongside about 30 polyclonal samples. A retrospective serial study tested whether ART initiation and durable HIV suppression were associated with changes in peripheral blood TRB repertoire composition and diversity. The full study reports these points: CDR3 length ranges in HIV repertoires were narrower than in controls, and network structure suggested an antigen-experienced repertoire with only a slight naive shift after ART. A significant increase in TRB diversity was found to be associated with ART initiation, although TRB diversity was observed to remain significantly below that of transplant donor controls even after long-term ART. Limited PBMC availability meant only the TCR beta chain was sequenced, without alpha chain pairing. The samples span the years 2004 to 2017, and the ART regimens used at that time may not be as effective as current regimens. Because cell numbers in pre-ART samples were limited, unsorted PBMC were profiled instead of sorted CD4+ and CD8+ T cells. The repertoire was dominated across all time points by expanded TRB clones identified before ART initiation, although this dominance was seen to fluctuate and to decrease in many PLHIV after ART. Inferences about post-ART repertoire changes were limited because no data were available on ART adherence, viral resistance or therapy changes.

Inclusion was restricted to participants for whom at least one PBMC sample before ART initiation and at least two post-ART samples were available. Treatment was received in the United States of America by all participants with HIV. Before DNA extraction, cryopreserved samples of about 1-10 million PBMC were thawed and washed. At the time of the earliest PBMC sample, participants with HIV were aged between roughly 20 and 54 years. Per participant, PBMC samples came from 1-4 timepoints prior to ART initiation and 2-8 timepoints following ART initiation, for a median of 7 samples. Serial HIV viral load, CD4+ T-cell count, ART history and demographic data were obtained for every participant. Genomic DNA was extracted from unsorted PBMC with a Qiagen kit on a QIAcube, processed in batches of 12 samples. The immunoSEQ hsTCRB v3.0 assay was used at survey level resolution to sequence the TRB variable region. The target sequencing depth for TRB was 40,000-50,000 T-cell genomes per sample. TRB libraries were pooled and sequenced on an Illumina MiSeq using a v3 150-cycle kit. The paper's processing steps were these. Analysis of repertoires was carried out in R inside a reproducible Nextflow workflow spanning QC, data transformation and analysis. LymphoSeq2, an R package for AIRR-Seq data exploration, was used to implement custom analyses. Four samples that produced fewer than 5000 total TRB sequences were removed, so some 190 HIV repertoires were analyzed. Among the 180 to 200 HIV repertoires that were kept, around 60 were collected before ART initiation and more than 120 were collected after ART initiation. Repertoires were downsampled to 5000 TRB nucleotide sequences, with summary statistics averaged over 100 downsampling iterations. The analysis kept only TRB sequences whose CDR3 regions were at least seven amino acids long. Diversity was assessed using a clonality score derived from Shannon entropy and using the Gini coefficient. In the repertoire networks, any two of the top 5000 CDR3 amino acid sequences were linked whenever the two sequences differed by an edit distance of one. GLIPH2 predicted antigen specificity groups and MHC restriction for TRB CDR3 amino acid sequences. Known CMV, EBV, HIV or tissue antigen associations were flagged by matching CDR3 amino acid sequences against VDJdb and McPAS-TCR. Pre-ART, post-ART and control groups were compared with Wilcoxon signed-rank tests and Holm-Bonferroni correction. This is the immuneACCESS table as TCRdb keeps it, with only in-frame sequences that have V and J called. A part of the clones is gone; compared with another copy, unresolved V genes explain less than half, and the rest is unexplained. D and trimming come from the DNA, and the V and J calls and clone size come from that table. The sample table holds under 50,000 clones, of which 80% to 90% were seen once. About 4% of the sample is held by the ten biggest clonotypes.

Trimming takes 2 bases from V and 2 bases from J, and the germline ends sit 10 bases apart. The germline V gene (reference sequence) specifies GTSNPN as CDR1 and SVGIG as CDR2. Reading from cysteine to phenylalanine, the CDR3 counts 13 amino acids. The DNA shown is the 39-base CDR3, in frame from base 1. Notes on this clone: Its binding antigen is unknown. One base away there is no much larger clone; base qualities are not given.

The sample in question was unsorted PBMCs, obtained 1.2 years after starting antiretroviral therapy. This clonotype was sampled from a woman aged 45-60 years with HIV. The receptor chain draws on TRBV30 and TRBJ2-7; the D segment may tentatively be TRBD1 or TRBD2, each giving 5 matched bases. The CDR3 is CAWSTGAPYEQYF. The sequence in DNA is TGTGCCTGGAGTACCGGGGCCCCCTACGAGCAGTACTTC.